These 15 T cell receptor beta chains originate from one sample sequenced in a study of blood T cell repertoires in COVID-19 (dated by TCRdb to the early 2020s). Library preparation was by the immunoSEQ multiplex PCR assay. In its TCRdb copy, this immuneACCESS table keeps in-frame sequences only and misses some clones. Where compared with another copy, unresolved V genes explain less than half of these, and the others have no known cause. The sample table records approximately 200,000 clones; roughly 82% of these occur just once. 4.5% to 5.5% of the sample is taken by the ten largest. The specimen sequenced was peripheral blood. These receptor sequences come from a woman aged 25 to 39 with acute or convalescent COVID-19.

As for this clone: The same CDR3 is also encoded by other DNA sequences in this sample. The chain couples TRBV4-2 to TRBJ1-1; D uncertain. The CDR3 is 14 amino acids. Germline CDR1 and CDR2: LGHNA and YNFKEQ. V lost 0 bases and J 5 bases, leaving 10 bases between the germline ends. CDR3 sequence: CASSQDGRGTEAFF. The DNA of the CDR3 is TGTGCCAGCAGCCAAGACGGGAGAGGGACTGAAGCTTTCTTT.

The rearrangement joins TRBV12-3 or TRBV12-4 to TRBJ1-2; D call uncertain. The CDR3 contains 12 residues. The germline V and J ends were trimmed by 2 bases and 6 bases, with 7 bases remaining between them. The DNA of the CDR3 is TGTGCCAGCAGTTTATGGCAGAATGGCTACACCTTC. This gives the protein CASSLWQNGYTF.

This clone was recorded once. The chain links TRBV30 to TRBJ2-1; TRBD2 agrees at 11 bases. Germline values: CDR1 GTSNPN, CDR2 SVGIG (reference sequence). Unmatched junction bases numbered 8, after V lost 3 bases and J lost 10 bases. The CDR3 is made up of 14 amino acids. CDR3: CAWRLAGGPREQFF. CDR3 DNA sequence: TGTGCCTGGAGATTAGCGGGAGGGCCGAGGGAGCAGTTCTTC.

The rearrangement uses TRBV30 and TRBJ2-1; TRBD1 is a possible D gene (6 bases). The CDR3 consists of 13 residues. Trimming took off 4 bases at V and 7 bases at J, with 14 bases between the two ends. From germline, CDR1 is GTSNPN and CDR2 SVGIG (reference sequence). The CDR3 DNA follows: TGTGCCTGGACAGGGGCAGGGCCTAATGAGCAGTTCTTC. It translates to CAWTGAGPNEQFF.

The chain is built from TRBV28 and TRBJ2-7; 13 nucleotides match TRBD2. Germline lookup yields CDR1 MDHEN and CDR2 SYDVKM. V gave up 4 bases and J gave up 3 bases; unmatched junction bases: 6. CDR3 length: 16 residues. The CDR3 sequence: CASSSAGLAGFYEQYF. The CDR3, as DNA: TGTGCCAGCAGTTCAGCGGGACTAGCGGGGTTCTACGAGCAGTACTTC.

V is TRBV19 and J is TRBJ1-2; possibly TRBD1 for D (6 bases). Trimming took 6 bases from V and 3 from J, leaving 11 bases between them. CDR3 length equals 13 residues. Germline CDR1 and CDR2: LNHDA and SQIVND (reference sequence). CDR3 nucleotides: TGTGCCAGTAGGGGACAATCCTACTATGGCTACACCTTC. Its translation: CASRGQSYYGYTF.

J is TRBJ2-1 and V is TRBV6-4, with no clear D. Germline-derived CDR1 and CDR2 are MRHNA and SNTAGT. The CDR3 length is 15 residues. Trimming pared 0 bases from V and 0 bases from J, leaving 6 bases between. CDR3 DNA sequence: TGTGCCAGCAGTGACTCCGAGAGCTCCTACAATGAGCAGTTCTTC. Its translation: CASSDSESSYNEQFF.

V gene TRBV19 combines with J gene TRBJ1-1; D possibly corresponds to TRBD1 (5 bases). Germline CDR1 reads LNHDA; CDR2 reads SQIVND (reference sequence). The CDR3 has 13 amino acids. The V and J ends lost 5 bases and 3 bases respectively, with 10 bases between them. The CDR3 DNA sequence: TGTGCCAGTAGTTCCACAGGAGACACTGAAGCTTTCTTT. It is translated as CASSSTGDTEAFF.

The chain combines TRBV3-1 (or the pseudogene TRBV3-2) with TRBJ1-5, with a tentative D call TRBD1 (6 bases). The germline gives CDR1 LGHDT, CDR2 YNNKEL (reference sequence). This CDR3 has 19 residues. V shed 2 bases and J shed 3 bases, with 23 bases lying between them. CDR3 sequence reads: CASSQSPPQQGWNNQPQHF. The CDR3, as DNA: TGTGCCAGCAGCCAAAGTCCTCCACAACAGGGTTGGAACAATCAGCCCCAGCATTTT.

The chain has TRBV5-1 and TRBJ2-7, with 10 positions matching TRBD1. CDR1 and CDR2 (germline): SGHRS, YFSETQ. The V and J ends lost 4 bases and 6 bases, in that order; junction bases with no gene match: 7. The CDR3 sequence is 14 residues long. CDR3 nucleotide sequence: TGCGCCAGCAGCGCCGGGACAGGGGTGGGCGAGCAGTACTTC. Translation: CASSAGTGVGEQYF.

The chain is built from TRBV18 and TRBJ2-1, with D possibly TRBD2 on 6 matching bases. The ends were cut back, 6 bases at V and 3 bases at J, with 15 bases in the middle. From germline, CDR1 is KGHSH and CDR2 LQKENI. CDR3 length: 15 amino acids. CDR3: CASSGRGGLYNEQFF. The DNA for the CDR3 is TGTGCCAGCTCGGGGCGGGGCGGCCTCTACAATGAGCAGTTCTTC.

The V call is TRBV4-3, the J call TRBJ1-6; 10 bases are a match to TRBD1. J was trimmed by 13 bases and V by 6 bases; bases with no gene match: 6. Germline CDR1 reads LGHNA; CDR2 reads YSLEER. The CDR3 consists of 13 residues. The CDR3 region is CASRGDRGLPLHF. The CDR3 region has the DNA TGCGCCAGCAGGGGAGACAGGGGGCTCCCCCTCCACTTT.

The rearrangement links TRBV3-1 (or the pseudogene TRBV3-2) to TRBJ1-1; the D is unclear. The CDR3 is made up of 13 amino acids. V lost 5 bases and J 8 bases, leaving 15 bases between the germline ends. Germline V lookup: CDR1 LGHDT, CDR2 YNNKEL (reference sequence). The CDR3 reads CASSARSGLEAFF. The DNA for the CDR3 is TGTGCCAGCAGCGCAAGGAGTGGCCTCGAAGCTTTCTTT.

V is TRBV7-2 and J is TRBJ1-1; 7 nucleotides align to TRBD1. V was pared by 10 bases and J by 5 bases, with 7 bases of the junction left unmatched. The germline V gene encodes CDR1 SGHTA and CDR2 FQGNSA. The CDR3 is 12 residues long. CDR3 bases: TGTGCCATCCTGAGGGGGCGGACTGAAGCTTTCTTT. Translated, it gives CAILRGRTEAFF.

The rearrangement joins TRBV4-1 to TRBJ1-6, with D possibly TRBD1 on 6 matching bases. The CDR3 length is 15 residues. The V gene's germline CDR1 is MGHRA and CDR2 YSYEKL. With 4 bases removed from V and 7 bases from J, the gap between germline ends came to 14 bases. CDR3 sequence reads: CASSLGRGANSPLHF. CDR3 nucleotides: TGCGCCAGCAGCCTCGGGAGGGGGGCGAATTCACCCCTCCACTTT.